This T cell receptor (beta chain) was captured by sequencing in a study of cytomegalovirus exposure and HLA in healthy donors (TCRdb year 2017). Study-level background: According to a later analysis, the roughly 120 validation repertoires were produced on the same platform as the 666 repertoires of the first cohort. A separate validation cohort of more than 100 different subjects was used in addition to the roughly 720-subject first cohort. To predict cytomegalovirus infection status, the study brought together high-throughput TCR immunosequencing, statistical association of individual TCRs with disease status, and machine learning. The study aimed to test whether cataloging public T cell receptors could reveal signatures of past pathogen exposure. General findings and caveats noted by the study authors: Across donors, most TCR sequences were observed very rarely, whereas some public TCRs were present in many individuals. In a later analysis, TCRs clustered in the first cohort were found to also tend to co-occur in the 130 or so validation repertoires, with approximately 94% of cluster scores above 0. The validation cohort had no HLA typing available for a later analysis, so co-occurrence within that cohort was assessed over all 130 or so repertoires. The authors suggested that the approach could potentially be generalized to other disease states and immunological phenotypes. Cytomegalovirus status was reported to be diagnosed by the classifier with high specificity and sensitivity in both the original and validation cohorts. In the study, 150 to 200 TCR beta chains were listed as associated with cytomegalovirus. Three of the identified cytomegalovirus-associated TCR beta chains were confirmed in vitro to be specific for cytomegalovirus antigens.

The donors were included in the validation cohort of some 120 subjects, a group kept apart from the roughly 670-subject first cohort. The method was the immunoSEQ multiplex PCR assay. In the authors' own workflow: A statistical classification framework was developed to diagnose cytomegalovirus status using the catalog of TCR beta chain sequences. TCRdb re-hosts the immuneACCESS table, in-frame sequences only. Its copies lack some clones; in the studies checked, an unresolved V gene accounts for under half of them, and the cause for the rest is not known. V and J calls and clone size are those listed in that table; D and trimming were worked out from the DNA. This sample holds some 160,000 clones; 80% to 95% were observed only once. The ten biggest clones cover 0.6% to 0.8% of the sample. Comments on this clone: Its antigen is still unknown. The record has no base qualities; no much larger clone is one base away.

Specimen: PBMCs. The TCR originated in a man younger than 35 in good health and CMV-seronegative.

The CDR3: CASSHPGQGGYEQYF. DNA sequence: TGCGCCAGCAGCCACCCGGGACAGGGGGGTTACGAGCAGTACTTC. This chain is built from TRBV4-1 and TRBJ2-7, with 11 junctional bases fitting TRBD1. Counted from cysteine to phenylalanine, this CDR3 has 15 amino acids. Here the CDR3 DNA is all that survives: 45 bases in frame from base 1. Ends trimmed: V by 3 bases, J by 4 bases; bases unmatched to a gene: 5. CDR1 is given as MGHRA and CDR2 as YSYEKL, both from the germline V gene.